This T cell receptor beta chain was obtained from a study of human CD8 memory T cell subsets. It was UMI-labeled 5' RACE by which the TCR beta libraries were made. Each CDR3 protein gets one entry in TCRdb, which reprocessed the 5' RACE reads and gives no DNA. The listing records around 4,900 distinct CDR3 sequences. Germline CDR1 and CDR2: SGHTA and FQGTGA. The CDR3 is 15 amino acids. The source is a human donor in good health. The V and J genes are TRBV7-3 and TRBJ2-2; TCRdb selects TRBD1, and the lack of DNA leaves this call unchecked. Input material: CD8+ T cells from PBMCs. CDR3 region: CASSLGQGNTGELFF.